The T cell receptor beta chain described here comes from a study of T cell responses to AZD1222 COVID-19 vaccine. The wider study: Recipients boosted at about 4 weeks or about 12 weeks are pooled.

The study, taken as a whole, reports: At study baseline, merely roughly 6 AZD1222 recipients were seropositive. White British donors predominated, females outnumbered males, and clonal diversity was possibly underestimated.

CDR1 is SGHTA and CDR2 is FQGNSA in the germline V gene. The CDR3 length is 13 residues. The ends were cut back, 0 bases at V and 6 bases at J, with 8 bases in the middle. The table came from immunoSEQ multiplex PCR; TCRdb's copy has only in-frame clones and leaves some out. The sample lists some 170,000 clones, around 92% occurring once. About this clone: Its antigen remains unknown.

Sequenced here: peripheral blood, sampled on day 0 of AZD1222 vaccination. The source is an adult in good health. The gene calls are TRBV7-2 and TRBJ1-1, with D unclear. The CDR3 DNA sequence: TGTGCCAGCAGCTTAGCGCGGACGTCTGAAGCTTTCTTT. Protein: CASSLARTSEAFF.